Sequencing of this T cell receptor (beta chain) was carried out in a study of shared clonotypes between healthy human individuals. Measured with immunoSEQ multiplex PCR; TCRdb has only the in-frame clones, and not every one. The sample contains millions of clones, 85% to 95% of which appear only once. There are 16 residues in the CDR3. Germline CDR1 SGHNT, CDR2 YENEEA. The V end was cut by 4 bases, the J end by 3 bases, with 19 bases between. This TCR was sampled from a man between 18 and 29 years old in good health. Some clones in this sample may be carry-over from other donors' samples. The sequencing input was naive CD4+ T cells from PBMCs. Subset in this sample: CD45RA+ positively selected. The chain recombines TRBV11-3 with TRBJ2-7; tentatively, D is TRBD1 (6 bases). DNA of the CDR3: TGTGCCAGCAGCTCGTACAACCCCCAGGGGTACTACGAGCAGTACTTC. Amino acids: CASSSYNPQGYYEQYF. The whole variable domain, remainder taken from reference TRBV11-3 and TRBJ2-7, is EAGVVQSPRYKIIEKKQPVAFWCNPISGHNTLYWYLQNLGQGPELLIRYENEEAVDDSQLPKDRFSAERLKGVDSTLKIQPAELGDSAVYLCASSSYNPQGYYEQYFGPGTRLTVT.